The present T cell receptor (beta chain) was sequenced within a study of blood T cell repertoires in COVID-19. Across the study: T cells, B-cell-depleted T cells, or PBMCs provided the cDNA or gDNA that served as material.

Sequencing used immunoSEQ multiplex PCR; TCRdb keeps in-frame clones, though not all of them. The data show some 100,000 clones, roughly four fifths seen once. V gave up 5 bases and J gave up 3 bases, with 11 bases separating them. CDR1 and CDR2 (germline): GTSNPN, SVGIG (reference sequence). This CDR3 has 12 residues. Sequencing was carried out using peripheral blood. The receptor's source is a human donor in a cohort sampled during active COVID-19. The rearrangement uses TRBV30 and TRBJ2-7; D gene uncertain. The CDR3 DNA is TGTGCCTGGGGCTCTGTGCGCTACGAGCAGTACTTC. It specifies CAWGSVRYEQYF.